These T cell receptor beta chains were read from a single sample in a study of shared clonotypes between healthy human individuals. The protocol was immunoSEQ multiplex PCR, while the TCRdb copy is restricted to in-frame clones and leaves out a portion. This sample yields approximately 2,200,000 clones, of which 85% to 95% are seen a single time; around 1.7% belongs to the top ten. The source material was naive CD8+ T cells from PBMCs. Receptors were obtained from a man younger than 35 in good health. Some clones in this sample may be carry-over from other donors' samples. Each CDR3 is given with its conserved first and last residue. The D gene is left open where the match is weak. Clone size appears in some rows only: once, few, many, or a class for an expanded clone.

TRBJ1-1	NA	TRBV28	NA	TGTGCCAGCAGTCTAACTCAGGGAAACACTGAAGCTTTCTTT	CASSLTQGNTEAFF
TRBJ1-1	NA	TRBV4-2	NA	TGTGCCAGCAGCCAAGATTATCTAAGGGACGGGATGAACACTGAAGCTTTCTTT	CASSQDYLRDGMNTEAFF
TRBJ1-4	NA	TRBV4-2	NA	TGTGCCAGCAGCCAAGGGGGTGAAAAACTGTTTTTT	CASSQGGEKLFF
TRBJ2-7	NA	TRBV6-1	once	TGTGCCAGCAGGGAGGACGGGTCCTACGAGCAGTACTTC	CASREDGSYEQYF
TRBJ1-5	TRBD1	TRBV6-5	NA	TGTGCCAGCAGTTCCGGGACAGGGTTCCATCAGCCCCAGCATTTT	CASSSGTGFHQPQHF
TRBJ2-5	NA	TRBV7-7	NA	TGTGCCAGCAGCTTAGCTGAGGGTTACTGGGAGACCCAGTACTTC	CASSLAEGYWETQYF
TRBJ1-1	NA	TRBV27	NA	TGTGCCAGCAGTTTAAGGGGGGCAGCCGGAAATGAAGCTTTCTTT	CASSLRGAAGNEAFF
TRBJ2-1	NA	TRBV30	NA	TGTGCCTGGGACGAGACCACGGGAGTTTCCTACAATGAGCAGTTCTTC	CAWDETTGVSYNEQFF
TRBJ2-7	NA	TRBV5-4	NA	TGTGCCAGCAGTTCCGCGGGACGGGGCTACGAGCAGTACTTC	CASSSAGRGYEQYF
TRBJ1-1	NA	TRBV27	NA	TGTGCCAGCAGTTTATCAAGACAGAACACTGAAGCTTTCTTT	CASSLSRQNTEAFF
TRBJ2-7	NA	TRBV10-2	once	TGCGCCAGCAGTGGACCGTCCTACGAGCAGTACTTC	CASSGPSYEQYF
TRBJ2-5	TRBD1	TRBV6-5	NA	TGTGCCGCACAGGGGCTGGAAGAGACCCAGTACTTC	CAAQGLEETQYF
TRBJ2-7	NA	TRBV5-1	NA	TGCGCCAGCAGCCATGGAGGTTCGGAGCAGTACTTC	CASSHGGSEQYF
TRBJ2-7	NA	TRBV6-5	NA	TGTGCCAGCAGTCCGGCGAGGGTTCCCTACGAGCAGTACTTC	CASSPARVPYEQYF
TRBJ2-7	NA	TRBV6-5	NA	TGTGCCAGCAGCTACGGACGGGACGCCCAAGTCGAGCAGTACTTC	CASSYGRDAQVEQYF
TRBJ2-7	NA	TRBV28	NA	TGTGCCAGCAGTCGGAGAAAGGTACAGGGGGGGTACGAGCAGTACTTC	CASSRRKVQGGYEQYF
TRBJ1-4	NA	TRBV7-9	NA	TGTGCCAGCAGCTTACCGACTGGTTCAGGGAATGAAAAACTGTTTTTT	CASSLPTGSGNEKLFF
TRBJ1-5	NA	TRBV6-5	once	TGTGCCAGCAGTCCCGCTGGGGTGTCTTCTCAGCCCCAGCATTTT	CASSPAGVSSQPQHF
TRBJ2-3	NA	TRBV7-2	NA	TGTGCCAGCAGCCCCCGGTGGGATACGCAGTATTTT	CASSPRWDTQYF
TRBJ1-4	NA	TRBV27	NA	TGTGCCAGCAGACCGGGTGGTGTCGAAAAACTGTTTTTT	CASRPGGVEKLFF
TRBJ2-7	NA	TRBV9	NA	TGTGCCAGCAGCACGCGGGACACCGCCTACGAGCAGTACTTC	CASSTRDTAYEQYF
TRBJ2-3	TRBD2	TRBV18	NA	TGTGCCAGCTCACCCCCCCGAATAGCGGGTAGCACAGATACGCAGTATTTT	CASSPPRIAGSTDTQYF
TRBJ2-7	NA	TRBV27	NA	TGTGCCAGCAGTCCAACCTCGGTACCCAGGGACGAGCAGTACTTC	CASSPTSVPRDEQYF
TRBJ2-3	TRBD2	TRBV9	NA	TGTGCCAGCAGCGTAGTAACGGGAGGATCAGATACGCAGTATTTT	CASSVVTGGSDTQYF
TRBJ2-7	TRBD1	TRBV11-2	NA	TGTGCCAGCAGCTTCGGGACAGCCTCCTACGAGCAGTACTTC	CASSFGTASYEQYF
TRBJ1-1	NA	TRBV5-1	NA	TGCGCCAGCAGCTTGAGCGGGGTCATGAACACTGAAGCTTTCTTT	CASSLSGVMNTEAFF
TRBJ2-3	TRBD2	TRBV28	NA	TGTGCCAGCAGTTTATTAGCGACTAGCGGGGATAGCACAGATACGCAGTATTTT	CASSLLATSGDSTDTQYF
TRBJ1-1	NA	TRBV6-5	NA	TGTGCCAGCAGGGCCAGGGCCAGGGGTGGTACTGAAGCTTTCTTT	CASRARARGGTEAFF
TRBJ2-7	TRBD1	TRBV19	NA	TGTGCCAGTAACCCTCGAGGGGGCCATCCCTACGAGCAGTACTTC	CASNPRGGHPYEQYF
TRBJ2-6	NA	TRBV29-1	NA	TGCAGCGTTGGGGGTCCCGGGGCCAACGTCCTGACTTTC	CSVGGPGANVLTF
TRBJ2-7	NA	TRBV29-1	NA	TGCAGCGTTGAATTAGGGACTAAGGGGGACTACGAGCAGTACTTC	CSVELGTKGDYEQYF
TRBJ2-7	NA	TRBV28	NA	TGTGCCAGCAGCCCACCCCCGGGGACCTACGAGCAGTACTTC	CASSPPPGTYEQYF
TRBJ2-7	TRBD1	TRBV28	NA	TGTGCCAGCAGTTTATTAAGGTTGAAGGGACAGTCCTACGAGCAGTACTTC	CASSLLRLKGQSYEQYF
TRBJ1-4	NA	TRBV7-9	once	TGTGCCAGCAGCCTCGTCAGTGAAAAACTGTTTTTT	CASSLVSEKLFF
TRBJ2-1	NA	TRBV7-8	NA	TGTGCCAGCAGCCCAGCAGACAGCTCCTACAATGAGCAGTTCTTC	CASSPADSSYNEQFF
TRBJ2-1	NA	TRBV7-9	NA	TGTTGGTCTAGCGACTACAATGAGCAGTTCTTC	CWSSDYNEQFF
TRBJ1-2	TRBD1	TRBV6-5	NA	TGTGCCAGCACCCTCCCCGGGACAGTTGATGGCTACACCTTC	CASTLPGTVDGYTF
TRBJ2-1	NA	TRBV6-4	NA	TGTGCCAGCAGTCGATATGAGCAGTTCTTC	CASSRYEQFF
TRBJ2-1	NA	TRBV4-1	NA	TGCGCCAGCAGCTGGCGTGGCCCCTACAATGAGCAGTTCTTC	CASSWRGPYNEQFF
TRBJ2-1	NA	TRBV7-6	NA	TGTGCCAGCAGCCACGGCGAGGGGAATGAGCAGTTCTTC	CASSHGEGNEQFF
TRBJ2-1	TRBD2	TRBV13	NA	TGTGCCAGCAGCCTCCCGGGGCCGAGCGGGAGCCCCTACAATGAGCAGTTCTTC	CASSLPGPSGSPYNEQFF
TRBJ1-1	TRBD1	TRBV5-4	NA	TGTGCCAGCAGCTTGGCAGGGGGAGAGACTGAAGCTTTCTTT	CASSLAGGETEAFF
TRBJ1-5	NA	TRBV19	NA	TGTGCCAGTAGTATAGACAGAGGGGGGCCCCAGCATTTT	CASSIDRGGPQHF
TRBJ2-1	TRBD1	TRBV11-3	NA	TGTGCCAGCAGCCCCCGGACAGGGGCCGTGAGTGAGCAGTTCTTC	CASSPRTGAVSEQFF
TRBJ2-7	NA	TRBV7-8	NA	TGTGCCAGCACCGAGAACCAGGGGTTCCCCTACGAGCAGTACTTC	CASTENQGFPYEQYF
TRBJ1-5	NA	TRBV2	NA	TGTGCCACTCGGGGGACCGAAGGTATTCAGCCCCAGCATTTT	CATRGTEGIQPQHF
TRBJ1-1	TRBD1	TRBV7-9	few	TGTGCCAGCAGCTCCCGGACAGGCAGGCGTGACACTGAAGCTTTCTTT	CASSSRTGRRDTEAFF
TRBJ2-7	NA	TRBV7-2	NA	TGTGCCCTACTCAGGGGGGACGAGCAGTACTTC	CALLRGDEQYF
TRBJ1-2	TRBD1	TRBV7-9	NA	TGTGCCAGCAGCCCGGACAGGGTTGCAGATGGCTACACCTTC	CASSPDRVADGYTF
TRBJ2-7	TRBD2	TRBV15	NA	TGTGCCACCAGCGGATTTAGCGGGTCCTCCTACGAGCAGTACTTC	CATSGFSGSSYEQYF
TRBJ1-1	NA	TRBV11-2	NA	TGTGCCAGCAGCTTAGACCCGGGCCTGGGGACTGAAGCTTTCTTT	CASSLDPGLGTEAFF
TRBJ2-7	TRBD2	TRBV2	NA	TGTGCCAGCAGTGGGGGGACTAGTCCCTACGAGCAGTACTTC	CASSGGTSPYEQYF
TRBJ1-1	NA	TRBV7-9	NA	TGTGCCAGCAGTTGGTCGGACGGATCGAACACTGAAGCTTTCTTT	CASSWSDGSNTEAFF
TRBJ2-7	NA	TRBV9	NA	TGTGCCAGCAGCGTTAGTACGGGCGAGCAGTACTTC	CASSVSTGEQYF
TRBJ1-1	NA	TRBV19	NA	TGTGCCAGTAGTATAATGGCAGCTAACACTGAAGCTTTCTTT	CASSIMAANTEAFF
TRBJ2-7	TRBD1	TRBV11-2	NA	TGTGCCAGCAGCACAACAGGGGCGCTATCCTACGAGCAGTACTTC	CASSTTGALSYEQYF
TRBJ1-2	NA	TRBV28	NA	TGTGCCAGCAGTTTTACCCAAATCGGGCAGGCCTATGGCTACACCTTC	CASSFTQIGQAYGYTF
TRBJ2-3	NA	TRBV4-2	NA	TGTGCCAGCAGCCAAGAAACGAGGGGGGGGCGCCCAGATACGCAGTATTTT	CASSQETRGGRPDTQYF
TRBJ1-5	NA	TRBV5-6	NA	TGTGCCAGCAGCTTGGGAACTAATCAGCCCCAGCATTTT	CASSLGTNQPQHF
TRBJ2-7	NA	TRBV5-6	NA	TGTGCCAGCAGCTTGGCGGACTACGAGCAGTACTTC	CASSLADYEQYF